Reported below is one T cell receptor beta chain. Its antigen remains unknown. This entry belongs to a study of shared clonotypes between healthy human individuals. Study-wide findings and caveats: Donor clonotype sharing was expected to depend on sequencing depth.

Produced via immunoSEQ multiplex PCR; TCRdb's table is partial and in-frame only. The data contain about 480,000 clones, about 80% of them singletons. Trimming cost V 4 bases and J 5 bases, with 8 bases left between them. The CDR3 spans 12 residues. Germline CDR1 and CDR2: SGHVS and FNYEAQ. The study drew its donors from healthy HIV-negative adults without recent acute infections or vaccinations. This TCR derives from a woman in her 40s in good health. Some clones in this sample may be carry-over from other donors' samples. Sequenced input: PBMCs. The chain joins TRBV7-6 to TRBJ2-5; D is perhaps TRBD2 (7 bases). The CDR3 DNA sequence: TGTGCCAGCAGCTGGGGGGGCGAGACCCAGTACTTC. It yields the protein CASSWGGETQYF.